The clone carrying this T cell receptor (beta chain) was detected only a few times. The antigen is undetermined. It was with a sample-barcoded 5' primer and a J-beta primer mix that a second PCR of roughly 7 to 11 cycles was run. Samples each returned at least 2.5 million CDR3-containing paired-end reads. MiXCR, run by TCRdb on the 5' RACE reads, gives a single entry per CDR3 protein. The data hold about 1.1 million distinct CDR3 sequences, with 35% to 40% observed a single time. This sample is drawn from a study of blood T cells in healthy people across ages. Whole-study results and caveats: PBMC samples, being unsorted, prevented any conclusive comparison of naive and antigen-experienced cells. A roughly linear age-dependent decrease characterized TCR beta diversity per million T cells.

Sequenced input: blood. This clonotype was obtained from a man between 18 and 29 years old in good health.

The CDR3: CASSLGAAGNSPLHF. In DNA, the CDR3 is TGTGCCAGCAGCTTAGGGGCAGCTGGAAATTCACCCCTCCACTTT. The chain couples TRBV7-9 to TRBJ1-6; D call uncertain. CDR1 and CDR2 from the germline V gene are SEHNR and FQNEAQ (reference sequence). CDR3 length: 15 residues. Trimming pared 1 base from V and 7 bases from J, leaving 11 bases between.